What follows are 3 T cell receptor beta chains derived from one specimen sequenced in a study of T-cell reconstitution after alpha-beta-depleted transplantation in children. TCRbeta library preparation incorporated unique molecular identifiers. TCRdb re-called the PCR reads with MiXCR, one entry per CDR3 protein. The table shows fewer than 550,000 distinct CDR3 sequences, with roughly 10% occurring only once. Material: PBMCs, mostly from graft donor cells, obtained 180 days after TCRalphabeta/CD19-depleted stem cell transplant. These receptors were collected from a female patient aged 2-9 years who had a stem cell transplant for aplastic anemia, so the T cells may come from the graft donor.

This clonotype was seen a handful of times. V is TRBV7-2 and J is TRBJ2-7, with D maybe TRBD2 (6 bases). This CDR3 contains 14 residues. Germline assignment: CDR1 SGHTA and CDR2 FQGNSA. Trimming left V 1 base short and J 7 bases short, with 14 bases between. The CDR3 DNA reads TGTGCCAGCAGCTTAGGGCTGGGGGGATTTGAGCAGTACGTC. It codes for CASSLGLGGFEQYV.

CDR3 nucleotide sequence: TGTGCCATCAGTGAGACAGGGGCGCGTCAGCCCCAGCATTTT. It translates to CAISETGARQPQHF. This chain uses TRBV10-3 with TRBJ1-5; 7 bases fit TRBD1. The CDR3 sequence is 14 residues long. In germline, CDR1 is ENHRY, CDR2 SYGVKD. Trimming at V came to 2 bases and at J to 6 bases, leaving 4 bases not matched to a gene.

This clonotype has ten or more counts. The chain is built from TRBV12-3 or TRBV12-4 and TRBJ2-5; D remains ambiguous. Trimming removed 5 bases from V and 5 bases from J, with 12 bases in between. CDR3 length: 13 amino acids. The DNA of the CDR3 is TGTGCCAGCAGTCGAAATTGGGTTGAGACCCAGTACTTC. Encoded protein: CASSRNWVETQYF.